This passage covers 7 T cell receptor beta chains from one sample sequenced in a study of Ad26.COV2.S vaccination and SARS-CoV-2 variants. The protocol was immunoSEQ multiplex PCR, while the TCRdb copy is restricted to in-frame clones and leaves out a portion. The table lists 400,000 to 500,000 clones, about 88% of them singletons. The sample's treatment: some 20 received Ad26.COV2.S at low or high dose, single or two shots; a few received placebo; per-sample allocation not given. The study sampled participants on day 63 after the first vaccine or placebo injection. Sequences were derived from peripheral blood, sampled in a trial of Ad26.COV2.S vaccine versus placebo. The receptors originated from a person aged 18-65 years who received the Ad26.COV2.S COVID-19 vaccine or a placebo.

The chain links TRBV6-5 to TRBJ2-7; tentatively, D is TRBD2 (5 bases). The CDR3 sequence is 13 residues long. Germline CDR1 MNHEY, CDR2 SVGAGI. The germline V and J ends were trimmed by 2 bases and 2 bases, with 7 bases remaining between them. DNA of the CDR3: TGTGCCAGCAGTTACGAGGGAGCCTACGAGCAGTACTTC. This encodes CASSYEGAYEQYF.

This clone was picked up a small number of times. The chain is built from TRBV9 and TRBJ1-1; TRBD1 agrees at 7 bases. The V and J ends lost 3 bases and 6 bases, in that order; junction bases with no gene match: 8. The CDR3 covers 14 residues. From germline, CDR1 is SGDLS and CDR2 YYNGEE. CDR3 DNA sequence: TGTGCCAGCAGCGCCTCGACAGGGAGGGCTGAAGCTTTCTTT. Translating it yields CASSASTGRAEAFF.

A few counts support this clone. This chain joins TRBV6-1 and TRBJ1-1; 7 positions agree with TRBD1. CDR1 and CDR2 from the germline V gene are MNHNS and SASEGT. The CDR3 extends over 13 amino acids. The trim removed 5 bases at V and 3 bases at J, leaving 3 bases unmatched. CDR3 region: CASSPTGDTEAFF. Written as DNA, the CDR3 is TGTGCCAGCAGTCCTACAGGGGACACTGAAGCTTTCTTT.

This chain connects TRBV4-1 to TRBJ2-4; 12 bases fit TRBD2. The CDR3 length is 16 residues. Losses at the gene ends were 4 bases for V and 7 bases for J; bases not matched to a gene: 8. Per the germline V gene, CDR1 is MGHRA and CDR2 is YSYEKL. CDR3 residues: CASSLGATSGSNIQYF. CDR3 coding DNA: TGCGCCAGCAGCCTGGGGGCGACTAGCGGGAGTAACATTCAGTACTTC.

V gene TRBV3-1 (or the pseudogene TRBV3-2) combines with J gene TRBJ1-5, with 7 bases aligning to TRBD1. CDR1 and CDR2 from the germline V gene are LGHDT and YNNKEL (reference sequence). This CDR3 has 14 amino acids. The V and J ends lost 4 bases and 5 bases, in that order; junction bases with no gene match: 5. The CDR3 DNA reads TGTGCCAGCAGCCCAGGGACAGAACATCAGCCCCAGCATTTT. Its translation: CASSPGTEHQPQHF.

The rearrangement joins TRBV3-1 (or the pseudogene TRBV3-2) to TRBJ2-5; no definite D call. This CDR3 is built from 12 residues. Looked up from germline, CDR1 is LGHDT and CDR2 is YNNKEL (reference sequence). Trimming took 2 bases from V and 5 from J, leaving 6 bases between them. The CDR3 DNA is TGTGCCAGCAGCCAATTCTACGAGACCCAGTACTTC. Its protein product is CASSQFYETQYF.

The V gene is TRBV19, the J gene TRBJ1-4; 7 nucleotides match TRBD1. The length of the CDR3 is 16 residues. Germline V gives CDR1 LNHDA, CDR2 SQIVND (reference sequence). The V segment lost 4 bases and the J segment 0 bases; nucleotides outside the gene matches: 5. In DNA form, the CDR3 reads TGTGCCAGTAGTAGATTCAGGGGGACAACTAATGAAAAACTGTTTTTT. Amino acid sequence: CASSRFRGTTNEKLFF.